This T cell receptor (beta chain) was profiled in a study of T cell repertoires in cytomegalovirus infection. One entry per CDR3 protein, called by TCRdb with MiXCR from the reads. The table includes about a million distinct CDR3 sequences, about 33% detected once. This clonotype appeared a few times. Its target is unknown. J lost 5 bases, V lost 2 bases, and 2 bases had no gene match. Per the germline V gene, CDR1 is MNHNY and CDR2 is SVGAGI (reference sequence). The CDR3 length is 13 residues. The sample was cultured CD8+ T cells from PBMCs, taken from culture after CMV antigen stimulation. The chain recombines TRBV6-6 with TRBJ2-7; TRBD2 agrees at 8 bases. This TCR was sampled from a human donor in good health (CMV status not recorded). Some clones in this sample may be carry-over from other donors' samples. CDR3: CASSYIAGNEQYV. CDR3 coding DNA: TGTGCCAGCAGTTACATAGCGGGGAACGAGCAGTACGTC.